This T cell receptor beta chain was obtained from a study of T-cell reconstitution after alpha-beta-depleted transplantation in children. Whole-study results and caveats: Reportedly, alpha-beta T cells present about two months post-transplant originated from several hundred expanded clones of graft origin. Diversity of TCRbeta at day 60 was high in some patients, arising from surviving recipient T cells and thymic progenitors. Once a year had passed after transplant, T-cell counts and diversity came mostly from newly produced T cells.

The length of the CDR3 is 15 residues. V lost 6 bases, J lost 5 bases, and 11 bases stayed unmatched. CDR1 is MNHNS and CDR2 is SASEGT in the germline V gene. About this clonotype itself: Antigen specificity is unknown.

Unique molecular identifiers tagged the TCRbeta library. TCRdb used MiXCR to reprocess the PCR reads, holding one entry per CDR3 protein. The top ten clones hold around 30% of a sample with hundreds of thousands of distinct CDR3 sequences, 15% to 20% of them seen once. The sequencing here drew on PBMCs, mostly from graft donor cells, taken 360 days after TCRalphabeta/CD19-depleted stem cell transplant. This sequence joins TRBV6-1 and TRBJ2-3, with 7 bases fitting TRBD2. This sequence originates from a boy under three years old who had a stem cell transplant for Wiskott-Aldrich syndrome, so the T cells may come from the graft donor. The DNA of the CDR3 is TGTGCCAGCAGGAAGGCCCCTAGCGGAGGAGATACGCAGTATTTT. Translation gives CASRKAPSGGDTQYF.